This T cell receptor beta chain was sequenced for a study of shared clonotypes between healthy human individuals. Notes on the study in general: Exclusively blood specimens were collected; tissue repertoires likely differ. Clonotypes not shared had lower generation probabilities than those common to all four donors.

An approximately 220 ng quantity of DNA, 30,000 to 35,000 T cell genomes, went into the sorted-subset replicate PCRs. Original methodology: Filtering was not the same, since immunoSEQ gave junction-only sequences without quality scores. Using immunoSEQ multiplex PCR, the repertoire was profiled, and TCRdb retains in-frame clones only, with some absent. That table is the source of V, J and clone size, and D and trimming were worked out from the DNA. The sample lists a few million clones, approximately 92% occurring once. The germline V gene encodes CDR1 LGHNA and CDR2 YSLEER. The CDR3 is made up of 15 amino acids. The V and J ends lost 0 bases and 6 bases, in that order; junction bases with no gene match: 7. Notes on this clone: Its antigen is currently unknown.

The sequence was obtained from a man aged 18 to 30 in good health. The sample taken for sequencing was naive CD4+ T cells sorted from blood. Subset given: CD45RA+ positively selected. The chain has TRBV4-3 and TRBJ1-2; 7 nucleotides align to TRBD1. The CDR3 spells CASSQEARGRDGYTF. The DNA for the CDR3 is TGCGCCAGCAGCCAAGAGGCCAGGGGGAGGGATGGCTACACCTTC.